Sequencing of this T cell receptor (beta chain) was carried out in a study of shared clonotypes between healthy human individuals. This clone was recorded once. Trimming left V 6 bases short and J 4 bases short, with 20 bases between. The germline CDR1 and CDR2 sequences are MDHEN and SYDVKM. The CDR3 sequence is 16 residues long. CD8 cells regarded as naive lacked CD45RO, were positively chosen for CCR7, and omitted terminally differentiated effector memory CD45RA+ cells. Donation came from healthy HIV-negative adults that had no recent acute infections or vaccinations. Only in-frame clones appear in the TCRdb table, and some are missing; sequencing was by immunoSEQ multiplex PCR. The sample has about 590,000 clones, around 95% seen once; the top ten hold 0.09% to 0.13%.

The sequenced sample consisted of naive CD8+ T cells sorted from blood. The genes are TRBV28 and TRBJ2-3, with D unresolved. This sequence was found in a woman under 40 in good health. The chain's CDR3 is CASRTPRPRLADTQYF. As DNA, the CDR3 is TGTGCCAGCAGAACACCTCGGCCCCGGTTGGCAGATACGCAGTATTTT.